This TCR beta chain was profiled in a study of Graves' ophthalmopathy and Graves' hyperthyroidism. Points from the study as a whole: The model predicted ophthalmopathy progression with roughly 71% sensitivity and around 72% specificity. Detection in blood was also observed for most expanded thyroid clonotypes above 0.001 frequency.

This clonotype was observed a single time. Its matching antigen is unknown. TCR beta CDR3 amplification used RNA transcripts. The first-round RT-PCR employed HTBI primers together with the Qiagen OneStep RT-PCR kit. A multiplex PCR was then performed as the second round. MiXCR, run by TCRdb on the multiplex PCR reads, gives a single entry per CDR3 protein. The sample lists 500,000 to 700,000 distinct CDR3 sequences, roughly 20% occurring once. This CDR3 is built from 15 residues. Germline V CDR1 and CDR2: DFQATT, SNEGSKA (reference sequence). V shed 0 bases, J shed 2 bases, and the junction held 7 bases outside the gene matches.

The chain joins TRBV20-1 to TRBJ2-7; 7 bases are shared with TRBD1. The receptor was isolated from a woman aged 18-29 years with stable Graves' hyperthyroidism. Some clones in this sample may be carry-over from other donors' samples. Sequenced: peripheral blood. The chain's CDR3 is CSARDLDRTTYEQYF. Written as DNA, the CDR3 is TGCAGTGCTAGAGATTTGGACAGGACAACCTACGAGCAGTACTTC.